This T cell receptor beta chain was sequenced during a study of blood T cell repertoires in COVID-19. Measured with immunoSEQ multiplex PCR; TCRdb has only the in-frame clones, and not every one. Of around 170,000 clones detected, more than 70% appear once; the ten largest clones hold roughly 4.2%. Germline assignment: CDR1 KGHDR and CDR2 SFDVKD. This CDR3 has 16 residues. Trimming took 3 bases from V and 11 from J, leaving 19 bases between them. The clonotype comes from a woman in her 30s with acute or convalescent COVID-19. The sequenced sample consisted of peripheral blood. The chain couples TRBV24-1 to TRBJ1-6, with a possible D match to TRBD1 (6 bases). The CDR3 region has the DNA TGTGCCACCAGTGATCCAAAACATCCTAGGACAGCACCCCTCCACTTT. It codes for CATSDPKHPRTAPLHF.